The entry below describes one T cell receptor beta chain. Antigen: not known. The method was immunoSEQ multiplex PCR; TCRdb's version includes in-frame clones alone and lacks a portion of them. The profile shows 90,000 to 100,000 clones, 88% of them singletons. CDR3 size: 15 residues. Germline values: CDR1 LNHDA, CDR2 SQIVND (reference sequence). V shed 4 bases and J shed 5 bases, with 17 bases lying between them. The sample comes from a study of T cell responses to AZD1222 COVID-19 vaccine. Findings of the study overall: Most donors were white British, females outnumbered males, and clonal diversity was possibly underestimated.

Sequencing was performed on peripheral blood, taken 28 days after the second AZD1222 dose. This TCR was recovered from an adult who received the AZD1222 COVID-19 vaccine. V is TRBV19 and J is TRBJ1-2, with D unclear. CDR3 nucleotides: TGTGCCAGTAGTACCGATCCCAGGTTCCGGTATGGCTACACCTTC. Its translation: CASSTDPRFRYGYTF.